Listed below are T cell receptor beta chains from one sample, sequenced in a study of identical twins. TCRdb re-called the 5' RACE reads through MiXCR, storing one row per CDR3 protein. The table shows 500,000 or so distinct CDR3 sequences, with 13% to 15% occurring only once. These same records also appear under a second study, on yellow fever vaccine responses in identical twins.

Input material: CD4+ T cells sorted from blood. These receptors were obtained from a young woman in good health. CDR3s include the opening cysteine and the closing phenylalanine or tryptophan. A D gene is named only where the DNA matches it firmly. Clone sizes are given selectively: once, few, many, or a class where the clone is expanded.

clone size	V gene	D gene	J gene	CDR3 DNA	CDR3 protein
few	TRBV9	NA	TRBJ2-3	TGTGCCAGCAGCGTAGTGGGGAGTACGCAGTATTTT	CASSVVGSTQYF
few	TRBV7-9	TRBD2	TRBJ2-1	TGTGCCAGCAGCTTGATGGCGGGGGGACACAATGAGCAGTTCTTC	CASSLMAGGHNEQFF
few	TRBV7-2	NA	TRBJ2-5	TGTGCCAGCAGCAGAGGGGTTAGGGAGACCCAGTACTTC	CASSRGVRETQYF
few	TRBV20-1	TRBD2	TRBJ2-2	TGCAGTGCTAGTTCTTGGACTAGAAAGAACACCGGGGAGCTGTTTTTT	CSASSWTRKNTGELFF
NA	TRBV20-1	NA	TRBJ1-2	TGCAGTGCTAGAGATCCGAATCGGGGAGGATATGGCTACACCTTC	CSARDPNRGGYGYTF
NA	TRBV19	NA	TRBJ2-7	TGTGCCAGTACCAGGGGACAAGGATTACCCTACGAGCAGTACTTC	CASTRGQGLPYEQYF
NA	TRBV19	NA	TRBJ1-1	TGTGCCAGTAGTACAGGACTGAAACCAACGAACACTGAAGCTTTCTTT	CASSTGLKPTNTEAFF
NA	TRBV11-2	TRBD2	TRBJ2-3	TGTGCCAGCAGCTTAGAGGGAGGGCCGGGACTAGCTGGCGGTACGCAGTATTTT	CASSLEGGPGLAGGTQYF
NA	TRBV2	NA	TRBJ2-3	TGTGCCAGCAAGTGGATGCGTTCGGGGGATACGCAGTATTTT	CASKWMRSGDTQYF
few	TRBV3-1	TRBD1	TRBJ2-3	TGTGCCAGCAGCCAAGGGGACAGGAGAAAAGATACGCAGTATTTT	CASSQGDRRKDTQYF
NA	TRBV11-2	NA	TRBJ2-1	TGTGCCAGCAGACCGGTGCCAGGCTCCTACAATGAGCAGTTCTTC	CASRPVPGSYNEQFF
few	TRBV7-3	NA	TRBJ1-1	TGTGCCAGCAGCTGGGGGGCGAACACTGAAGCTTTCTTT	CASSWGANTEAFF
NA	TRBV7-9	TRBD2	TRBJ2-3	TGTGCCAGCAGCTTAGAGAGAGCGGGAGGAAGAACAGATACGCAGTATTTT	CASSLERAGGRTDTQYF
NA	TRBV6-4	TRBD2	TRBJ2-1	TGTGCCAGCAGTGACTTTTTTTCAGGACTAGGGAATGAGCAGTTCTTC	CASSDFFSGLGNEQFF
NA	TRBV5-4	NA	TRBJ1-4	TGTGCCAGCAGCCCCGGCGGGAATACTAATGAAAAACTGTTTTTT	CASSPGGNTNEKLFF
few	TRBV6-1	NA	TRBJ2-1	TGTGCCAGCAGCACAAACCGACGGCGAGAGGGCTACAATGAGCAGTTCTTC	CASSTNRRREGYNEQFF
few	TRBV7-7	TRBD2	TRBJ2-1	TGTGCTAGCAGCTTAGCGGGAGGGCCTGAGTATGAGCAGTTCTTC	CASSLAGGPEYEQFF
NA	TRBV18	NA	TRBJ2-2	TGTGCCAGCTCACCACCGGGGGCGGCAACAGCTGGGGAGCTGTTTTTT	CASSPPGAATAGELFF
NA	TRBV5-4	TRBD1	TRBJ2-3	TGTGCCACGCCGGGACAGGGGTCCAGACGAGATACGCAGTATTTT	CATPGQGSRRDTQYF
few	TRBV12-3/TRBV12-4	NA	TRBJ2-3	TGTGCCGGCAGGCTGCCGGGACGGGGCACAGATACGCAGTATTTT	CAGRLPGRGTDTQYF
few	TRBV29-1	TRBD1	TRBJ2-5	TGCAGCCCCCGGGACAGTGGGTGGTCAGAGACCCAGTACTTC	CSPRDSGWSETQYF
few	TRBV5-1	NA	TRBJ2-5	TGCGCCAGCAGCTTGAGGGGGACGTACCAAGAGACCCAGTACTTC	CASSLRGTYQETQYF
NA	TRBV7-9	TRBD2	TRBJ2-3	TGTGCCAGCAGCAATACGGGAGCGGGAGGATTCCCAGATACGCAGTATTTT	CASSNTGAGGFPDTQYF
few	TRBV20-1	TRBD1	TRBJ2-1	TGCAGTGCCCTCGGGCAGGGGGCGCGCAATGAGCAGTTCTTC	CSALGQGARNEQFF
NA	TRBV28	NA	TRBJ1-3	TGTGCCAGCAGTTCCGCGGGATTAGACAACTCTGGAAACACCATATATTTT	CASSSAGLDNSGNTIYF
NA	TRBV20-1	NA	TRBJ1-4	TGCAGTGCTCCCTCCCGGTTGGGGGCCGAAAAACTGTTTTTT	CSAPSRLGAEKLFF
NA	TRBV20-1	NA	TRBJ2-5	TGCAGTGCTAGAGAACCGGGGGCCGAGACCCAGTACTTC	CSAREPGAETQYF
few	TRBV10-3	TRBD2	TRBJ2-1	TGTGCCATCAGCCTAGCGGGAGGGCCTGGGAATGAGCAGTTCTTC	CAISLAGGPGNEQFF
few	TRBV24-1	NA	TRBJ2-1	TGTGCCACCAGTGGGCGGAAGGTCCGAAATGAGCAGTTCTTC	CATSGRKVRNEQFF
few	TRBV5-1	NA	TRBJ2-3	TGCGCCAGCAGCTTGGAAGGTCTGGCTCATACGCAGTATTTT	CASSLEGLAHTQYF
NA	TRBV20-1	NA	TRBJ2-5	TGCAGTGCTAGAGATCAGGGGTCAGGGAAAGAGACCCAGTACTTC	CSARDQGSGKETQYF
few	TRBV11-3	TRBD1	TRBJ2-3	TGTGCCAGCAGCTTTGACAGGGCAGATACGCAGTATTTT	CASSFDRADTQYF
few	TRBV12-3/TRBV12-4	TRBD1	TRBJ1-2	TGTGCCAGCAGTTTTGAGGGACAGCTCTATGGCTACACCTTC	CASSFEGQLYGYTF
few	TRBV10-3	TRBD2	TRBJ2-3	TGTGCCATCAGACCCGGACTAGCGGAGTACACAGATACGCAGTATTTT	CAIRPGLAEYTDTQYF
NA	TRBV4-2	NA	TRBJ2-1	TGTGCCAGCAGCCAAGATGGTTCTTTGAGCTCCTACAATGAGCAGTTCTTC	CASSQDGSLSSYNEQFF
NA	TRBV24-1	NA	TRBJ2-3	TGTGCCACCAGTGTGAGGGGTGATACGCAGTATTTT	CATSVRGDTQYF
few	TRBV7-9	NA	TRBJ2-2	TGTGCCAGCAGCCGGAAGGCGGTGAACACCGGGGAGCTGTTTTTT	CASSRKAVNTGELFF
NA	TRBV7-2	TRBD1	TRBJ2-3	TGTGCCAGCAACCGACGCAGGGGGCAAACAGATACGCAGTATTTT	CASNRRRGQTDTQYF
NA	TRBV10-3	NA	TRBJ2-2	TGTGCCATCAGTGCTAACAGCCTCAACACCGGGGAGCTGTTTTTT	CAISANSLNTGELFF
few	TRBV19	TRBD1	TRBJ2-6	TGTGCCAGTAGAAAACGGACAGGGGGAAATGGGGCCAACGTCCTGACTTTC	CASRKRTGGNGANVLTF
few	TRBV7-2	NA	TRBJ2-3	TGTGCCAGCAGCTCAGGACTGGCCTTGGATACGCAGTATTTT	CASSSGLALDTQYF
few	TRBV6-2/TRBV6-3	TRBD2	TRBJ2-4	TGTGCCAGCAGTAACCTAGCGGGAGGAACCAAAAACATTCAGTACTTC	CASSNLAGGTKNIQYF
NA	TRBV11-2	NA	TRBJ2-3	TGTGCCAGCAGCTTTTGGGCAGGGGTCCGCACAGATACGCAGTATTTT	CASSFWAGVRTDTQYF